Listed below are T cell receptor beta chains from one sample, sequenced in a study of CD8+ T cells in alopecia areata. Sequenced by immunoSEQ multiplex PCR; TCRdb stores in-frame clones only, minus some. The sample contains roughly 120,000 clones, around 61% of which appear only once. The sequenced material came from CD4+ T cells sorted from blood. The origin of the receptors is a human donor in good health. The CDR3 runs from the conserved cysteine through the conserved F or W. Fields, in order: clone size, D gene, V gene, J gene, CDR3 protein, CDR3 DNA. D genes are given only for firm matches. Clone size is stated in some rows and not others, as once, few, many or a class when expanded.

few	.	TRBV6-5	TRBJ1-2	CASSYNAPPNYGYTF	TGTGCCAGCAGTTACAATGCACCACCTAACTATGGCTACACCTTC
few	.	TRBV30	TRBJ1-1	CAWSKGGNTEAFF	TGTGCCTGGAGTAAGGGGGGGAACACTGAAGCTTTCTTT
.	.	TRBV23-1	TRBJ1-5	CASSRSSQPQHF	TGCGCCAGCAGTCGCAGCAGTCAGCCCCAGCATTTT
.	TRBD1	TRBV29-1	TRBJ2-7	CSVLPTGSPLEQYF	TGCAGCGTACTACCGACAGGGTCCCCTCTCGAGCAGTACTTC
.	TRBD2	TRBV15	TRBJ2-5	CATSRETSGARETQYF	TGTGCCACCAGCAGAGAGACTAGCGGGGCCAGGGAGACCCAGTACTTC
.	.	TRBV2	TRBJ2-5	CASGGRLGETQYF	TGTGCCAGCGGGGGTAGGTTAGGTGAGACCCAGTACTTC
.	TRBD1	TRBV29-1	TRBJ1-2	CSVELGTGYGYTF	TGCAGCGTTGAATTGGGGACAGGGTATGGCTACACCTTC
.	.	TRBV30	TRBJ1-5	CAWSRGIGSNQPQHF	TGTGCCTGGAGTAGGGGGATCGGGAGCAATCAGCCCCAGCATTTT
.	.	TRBV29-1	TRBJ1-2	CSVVTGANYGYTF	TGCAGCGTTGTGACAGGAGCTAACTATGGCTACACCTTC
.	TRBD2	TRBV13	TRBJ2-3	CASSPRRLAGSTDTQYF	TGTGCCAGCAGCCCCCGAAGACTAGCGGGGAGCACAGATACGCAGTATTTT
.	TRBD2	TRBV30	TRBJ2-3	CAWNPSGVGDTQYF	TGTGCCTGGAACCCAAGCGGGGTGGGGGATACGCAGTATTTT
.	.	TRBV29-1	TRBJ2-3	CSVEGAGPATDTQYF	TGCAGCGTTGAAGGGGCGGGGCCGGCCACAGATACGCAGTATTTT
.	TRBD1	TRBV6-6	TRBJ1-6	CASSRTGPTNSPLHF	TGTGCCAGCAGTAGGACAGGGCCGACTAATTCACCCCTCCACTTT
.	TRBD1	TRBV29-1	TRBJ1-2	CSAWTGREGYTF	TGCAGCGCTTGGACAGGGAGAGAGGGCTACACCTTC
.	TRBD1	TRBV7-9	TRBJ2-1	CASSTVDRATYNEQFF	TGTGCCAGCAGCACCGTCGACAGGGCCACCTACAATGAGCAGTTCTTC
.	TRBD2	TRBV7-2	TRBJ2-5	CASSPRGGEEETQYF	TGTGCCAGCAGTCCGCGGGGAGGGGAGGAAGAGACCCAGTACTTC
.	.	TRBV30	TRBJ1-1	CAWRGSNTEAFF	TGTGCCTGGAGGGGGTCGAACACTGAAGCTTTCTTT
once	.	TRBV15	TRBJ2-3	CATTKDRDTQYF	TGTGCCACCACCAAAGATCGAGATACGCAGTATTTT
.	.	TRBV5-1	TRBJ2-5	CASSPDLGGSQYF	TGCGCCAGCAGCCCGGACCTAGGTGGGAGCCAGTACTTC
.	.	TRBV19	TRBJ1-2	CASSIDAAMGYTF	TGTGCCAGTAGTATAGATGCCGCTATGGGCTACACCTTC
.	.	TRBV6-6	TRBJ1-2	CASRDTNYGYTF	TGTGCCAGCAGGGACACCAACTATGGCTACACCTTC
.	.	TRBV6-5	TRBJ1-1	CASTLPGTTEAFF	TGTGCCAGCACCCTCCCGGGAACCACTGAAGCTTTCTTT
.	.	TRBV5-1	TRBJ2-5	CATSLLIQETQYF	TGCGCCACCAGCTTGCTCATCCAAGAGACCCAGTACTTC
.	.	TRBV7-2	TRBJ1-1	CASSRSMQGRGTEAFF	TGTGCCAGCAGCCGTTCTATGCAGGGGAGGGGTACTGAAGCTTTCTTT
.	.	TRBV29-1	TRBJ2-2	CSVEWGPRTGELFF	TGCAGCGTTGAGTGGGGACCGCGCACCGGGGAGCTGTTTTTT
.	TRBD1	TRBV30	TRBJ2-7	CAWRNRGQGYEQYF	TGTGCCTGGAGAAACAGGGGGCAGGGATACGAGCAGTACTTC
.	.	TRBV7-8	TRBJ1-5	CASNAGATGGGLNQPQHF	TGTGCCAGCAACGCCGGCGCGACAGGAGGGGGATTGAATCAGCCCCAGCATTTT
.	.	TRBV29-1	TRBJ1-1	CSVAVGREAFF	TGCAGCGTTGCGGTAGGAAGAGAAGCTTTCTTT
.	.	TRBV4-1	TRBJ2-2	CASSQLGLNTGELFF	TGCGCCAGCAGCCAACTCGGATTGAACACCGGGGAGCTGTTTTTT
.	TRBD1	TRBV6-6	TRBJ1-2	CASSYRGTAQGGYTF	TGTGCCAGCAGTTACCGGGGGACAGCGCAGGGAGGCTACACCTTC
.	TRBD1	TRBV27	TRBJ1-2	CASSSPGQRFSGYTF	TGTGCCAGCAGTTCGCCGGGACAGAGGTTTTCTGGCTACACCTTC
once	.	TRBV30	TRBJ1-2	CASYSRLAGTNYGYTF	TGTGCCTCCTATTCCCGTTTGGCAGGCACTAACTATGGCTACACCTTC
.	.	TRBV29-1	TRBJ1-3	CSLRGAGNTIYF	TGCAGCCTCCGAGGCGCTGGAAACACCATATATTTT
.	.	TRBV29-1	TRBJ2-5	CSVEDPGRASETQYF	TGCAGCGTTGAAGATCCAGGGCGAGCGTCAGAGACCCAGTACTTC
few	.	TRBV29-1	TRBJ2-7	CSVAGTYEQYF	TGCAGCGTTGCAGGGACCTACGAGCAGTACTTC
.	TRBD1	TRBV7-9	TRBJ2-1	CASSPGTGGSYNEQFF	TGTGCCAGCAGCCCTGGGACAGGGGGTTCCTACAATGAGCAGTTCTTC
few	.	TRBV11-2	TRBJ2-3	CASSLAAPLTQYF	TGTGCCAGCAGCTTAGCGGCTCCCTTGACGCAGTATTTT
once	TRBD2	TRBV29-1	TRBJ2-1	CSAGTSSNEQFF	TGCAGCGCTGGGACTAGCAGCAATGAGCAGTTCTTC
.	TRBD2	TRBV7-9	TRBJ2-7	CASSPELAGLREQYF	TGTGCCAGCAGTCCGGAGCTAGCGGGGCTCCGGGAGCAGTACTTC
.	TRBD2	TRBV30	TRBJ2-2	CAWTSGSTGELFF	TGTGCCTGGACCAGCGGGAGCACCGGGGAGCTGTTTTTT
.	.	TRBV4-1	TRBJ2-1	CASSQELDEQFF	TGCGCCAGCAGCCAAGAGTTAGATGAGCAGTTCTTC
.	.	TRBV6-1	TRBJ1-5	CASTEGASNQPQHF	TGTGCCAGCACCGAAGGGGCGAGCAATCAGCCCCAGCATTTT
.	.	TRBV15	TRBJ1-2	CATSRDFYGYTF	TGTGCCACCAGCAGAGATTTCTATGGCTACACCTTC